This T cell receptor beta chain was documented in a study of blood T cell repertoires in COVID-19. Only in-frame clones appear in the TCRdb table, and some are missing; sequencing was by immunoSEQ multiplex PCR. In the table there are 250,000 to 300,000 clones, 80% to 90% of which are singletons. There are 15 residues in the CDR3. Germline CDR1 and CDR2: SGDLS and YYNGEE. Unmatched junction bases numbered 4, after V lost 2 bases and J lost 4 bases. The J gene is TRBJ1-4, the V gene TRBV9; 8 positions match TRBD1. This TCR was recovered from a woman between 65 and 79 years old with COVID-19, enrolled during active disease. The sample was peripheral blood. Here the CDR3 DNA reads TGTGCCAGCAGCGTTCAGGGGGCTGGTAATGAAAAACTGTTTTTT. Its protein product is CASSVQGAGNEKLFF.